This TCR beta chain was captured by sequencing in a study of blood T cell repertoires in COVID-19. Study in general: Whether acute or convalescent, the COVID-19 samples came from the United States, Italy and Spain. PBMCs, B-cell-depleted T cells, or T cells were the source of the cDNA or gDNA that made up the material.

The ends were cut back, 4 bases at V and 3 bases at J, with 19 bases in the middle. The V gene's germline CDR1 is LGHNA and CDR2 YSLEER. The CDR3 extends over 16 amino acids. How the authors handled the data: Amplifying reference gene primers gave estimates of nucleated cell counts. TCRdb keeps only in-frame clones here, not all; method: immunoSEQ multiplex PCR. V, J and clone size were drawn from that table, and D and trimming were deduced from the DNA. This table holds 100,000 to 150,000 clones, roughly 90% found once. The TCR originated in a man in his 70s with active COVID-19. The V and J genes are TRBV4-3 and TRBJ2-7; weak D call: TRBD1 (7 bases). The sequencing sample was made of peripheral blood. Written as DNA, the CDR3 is TGCGCCAGCAGCCCGGAAGCAGGGCAGGGGGGCTACGAGCAGTACTTC. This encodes CASSPEAGQGGYEQYF.